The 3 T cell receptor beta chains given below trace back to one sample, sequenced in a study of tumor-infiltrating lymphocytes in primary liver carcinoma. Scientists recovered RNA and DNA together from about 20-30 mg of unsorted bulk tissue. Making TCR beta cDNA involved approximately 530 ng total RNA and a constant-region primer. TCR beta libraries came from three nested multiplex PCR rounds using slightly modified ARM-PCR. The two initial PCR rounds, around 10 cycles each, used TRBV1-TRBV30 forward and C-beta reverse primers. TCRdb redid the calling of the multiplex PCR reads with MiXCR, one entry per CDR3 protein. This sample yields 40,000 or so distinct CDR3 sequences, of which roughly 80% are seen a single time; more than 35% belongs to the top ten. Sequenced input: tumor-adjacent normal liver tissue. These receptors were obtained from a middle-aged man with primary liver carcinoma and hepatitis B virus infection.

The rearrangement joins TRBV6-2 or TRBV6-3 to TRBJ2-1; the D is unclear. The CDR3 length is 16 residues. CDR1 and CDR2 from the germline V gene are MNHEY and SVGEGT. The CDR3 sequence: CVNSYSTDKDDNEQFF. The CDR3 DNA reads TGTGTCAACAGTTACTCGACCGACAAGGATGACAATGAGCAGTTCTTC.

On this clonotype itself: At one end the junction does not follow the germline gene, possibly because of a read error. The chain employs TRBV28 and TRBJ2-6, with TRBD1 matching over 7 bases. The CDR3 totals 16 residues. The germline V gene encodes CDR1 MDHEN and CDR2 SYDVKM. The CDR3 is CASSNRGNSGANVLTF. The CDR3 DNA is TGTGCTAGCAGTAACAGGGGTAACTCTGGAGCCAACGTCCTGACTTTC.

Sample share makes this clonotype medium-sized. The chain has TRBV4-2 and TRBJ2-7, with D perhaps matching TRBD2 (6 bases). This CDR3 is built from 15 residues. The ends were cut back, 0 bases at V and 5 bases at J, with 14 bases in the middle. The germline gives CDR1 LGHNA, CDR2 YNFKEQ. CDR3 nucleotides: TGTGCCAGCAGCCAAGAGCACGGGAGTAGCCACGAGCAGTACTTC. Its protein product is CASSQEHGSSHEQYF.